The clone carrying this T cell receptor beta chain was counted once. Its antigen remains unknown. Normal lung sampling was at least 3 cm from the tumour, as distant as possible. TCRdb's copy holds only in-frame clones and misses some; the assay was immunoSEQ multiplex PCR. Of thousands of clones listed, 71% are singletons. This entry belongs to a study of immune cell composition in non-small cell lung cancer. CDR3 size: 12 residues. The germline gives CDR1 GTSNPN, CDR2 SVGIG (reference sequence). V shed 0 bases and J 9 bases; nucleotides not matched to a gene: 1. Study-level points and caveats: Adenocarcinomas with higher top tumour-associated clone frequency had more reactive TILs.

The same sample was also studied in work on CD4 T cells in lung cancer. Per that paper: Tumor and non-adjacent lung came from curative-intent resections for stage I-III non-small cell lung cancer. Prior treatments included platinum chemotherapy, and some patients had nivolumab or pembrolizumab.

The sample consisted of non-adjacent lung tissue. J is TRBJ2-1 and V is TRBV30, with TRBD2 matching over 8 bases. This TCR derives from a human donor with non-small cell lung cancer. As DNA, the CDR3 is TGTGCCTGGAGTGTAGCGGGAGTTGAGCAGTTCTTC. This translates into CAWSVAGVEQFF.